This T cell receptor beta chain was sequenced during a study of PD-1 blockade in mismatch repair-deficient tumors. Study context: Patients had over ten mismatch repair-deficient cancer types and were previously treated and progressing. Notes on the study in general: After pembrolizumab, tumor-resident clones rose rapidly, then generally contracted before radiologic responses.

Trimming removed 5 bases from V and 3 bases from J, with 15 bases in between. Germline V gene lookup returns CDR1 KGHSH and CDR2 LQKENI. The CDR3 is made up of 15 amino acids. Remarks on this clone: The target antigen is unknown.

Mismatch repair deficiency was confirmed in all patients, by PCR or immunohistochemistry. TCRs were sequenced from a few patients responding to pembrolizumab. Produced via immunoSEQ multiplex PCR; TCRdb's table is partial and in-frame only. The table shows about 110,000 clones, with more than 60% occurring only once. This sequence was found in an adult with mismatch repair-deficient cancer. The specimen comprised peripheral blood, sampled 60 weeks after starting pembrolizumab. V and J are TRBV18 and TRBJ2-3, with D perhaps matching TRBD2 (6 bases). The CDR3 DNA sequence: TGTGCCAGCTCAATGGGGACTTCACGAACAGATACGCAGTATTTT. Residues: CASSMGTSRTDTQYF.